This T cell receptor beta chain was retrieved from a study of PD-L1 blockade in urothelial cancer. Whole-study context: Patients had been given 0 to 3 earlier chemotherapy regimens. Blood was analyzed 3 weeks (second dose) and 6 weeks after treatment start. Study-wide results and caveats: Patients who had durable benefit saw their tumor-associated blood clones expand more at 3 weeks.

TCRdb's table, derived via immunoSEQ multiplex PCR, lists solely in-frame clones and lacks some. Among 53,000 or so clones listed, roughly 91% were seen once. Comment on this clone: What it binds is not known.

V lost 2 bases, J lost 4 bases, and 15 bases lay in between. The CDR3 extends over 16 amino acids. Per the germline V gene, CDR1 is SGHTA and CDR2 is FQGTGA. The time point: peripheral blood 6 weeks after treatment start. This receptor was obtained from a man aged 60-69 years with urothelial cancer. This material consisted of PBMCs, taken around atezolizumab (anti-PD-L1) treatment. The genes are TRBV7-3 and TRBJ2-1, with a weak D call TRBD2 (7 bases). The DNA for the CDR3 is TGTGCCAGCAGCTTACTCGCGGGGGCCAGATACAATGAGCAGTTCTTC. Translated: CASSLLAGARYNEQFF.